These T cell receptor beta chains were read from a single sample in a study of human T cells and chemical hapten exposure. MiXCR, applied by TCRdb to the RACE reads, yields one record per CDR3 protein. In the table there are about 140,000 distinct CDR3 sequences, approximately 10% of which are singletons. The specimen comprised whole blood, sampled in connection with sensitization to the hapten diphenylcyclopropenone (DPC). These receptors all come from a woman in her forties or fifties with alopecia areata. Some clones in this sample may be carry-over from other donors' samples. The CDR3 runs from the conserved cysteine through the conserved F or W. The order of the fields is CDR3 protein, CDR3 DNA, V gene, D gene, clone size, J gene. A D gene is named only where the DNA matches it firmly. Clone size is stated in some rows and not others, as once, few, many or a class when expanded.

CASSKGVGSHSNQPQHF,TGTGCCAGCAGCAAAGGGGTCGGCAGCCATAGCAATCAGCCCCAGCATTTT,TRBV21-1,NA,few,TRBJ1-5
CASSLMASGRTDTQYF,TGTGCCAGCAGCTTAATGGCTAGCGGGCGCACAGATACGCAGTATTTT,TRBV7-2,TRBD2,many,TRBJ2-3
CASIFDRNTEAFF,TGTGCCAGCATATTCGACCGGAACACTGAAGCTTTCTTT,TRBV6-1,NA,NA,TRBJ1-1
CASSLGGGPSSGANVLTF,TGTGCCAGCAGCCTTGGGGGTGGGCCTAGCTCTGGGGCCAACGTCCTGACTTTC,TRBV9,NA,many,TRBJ2-6
CASSSQAGGLAYEQYF,TGTGCCAGCAGCAGCCAAGCTGGGGGCTTGGCCTACGAGCAGTACTTC,TRBV7-9,NA,few,TRBJ2-7
CASSIPTGAGDTQYF,TGTGCCAGCAGCATCCCGACAGGAGCTGGAGATACGCAGTATTTT,TRBV9,NA,NA,TRBJ2-3
CASSLGGYYTEAFF,TGTGCCAGCAGCTTAGGCGGGTACTACACTGAAGCTTTCTTT,TRBV7-9,NA,few,TRBJ1-1
CASRISSGEYNEQFF,TGTGCCAGCAGGATATCTAGCGGGGAATACAATGAGCAGTTCTTC,TRBV3-1,TRBD2,many,TRBJ2-1
CASSNRPQGEQF,TGTGCCAGCAGTAACAGGCCTCAGGGCGAGCAATTT,TRBV6-6,NA,NA,TRBJ1-5
CASSLKASLPEQYF,TGTGCCAGCAGCTTAAAGGCTAGCTTACCCGAGCAGTACTTC,TRBV7-2,NA,NA,TRBJ2-7
CATKEGAGANVLTF,TGCGCCACCAAGGAGGGGGCTGGGGCCAACGTCCTGACTTTC,TRBV5-1,NA,NA,TRBJ2-6
CASSVELAGMGGELFF,TGTGCCAGCAGCGTAGAACTAGCGGGAATGGGCGGGGAGCTGTTTTTT,TRBV9,TRBD2,few,TRBJ2-2
CASSLAAGGMGEQYF,TGTGCCAGCAGCTTAGCGGCGGGAGGTATGGGCGAGCAGTACTTC,TRBV7-2,TRBD2,many,TRBJ2-7
CASSQGTQGAEAFF,TGTGCCAGCAGCCAGGGAACACAGGGCGCTGAAGCTTTCTTT,TRBV3-1,NA,many,TRBJ1-1
CSARQLTNYNSPLHF,TGCAGTGCGAGACAGCTAACTAATTATAATTCACCCCTCCACTTT,TRBV20-1,NA,many,TRBJ1-6
CASRVGVAGDREQFF,TGTGCCAGCAGGGTGGGAGTGGCGGGAGATCGTGAGCAGTTCTTC,TRBV11-2,TRBD2,NA,TRBJ2-1
CASSLGHPAYNEQFF,TGTGCCAGCAGCCTCGGACACCCGGCCTACAATGAGCAGTTCTTC,TRBV6-5,NA,many,TRBJ2-1
CASRVTGASTDTQYF,TGTGCCAGCAGGGTGACAGGGGCGAGCACAGATACGCAGTATTTT,TRBV6-6,TRBD1,few,TRBJ2-3
CASSSGTDGTQYF,TGTGCCAGCAGCTCCGGGACAGATGGGACCCAGTACTTC,TRBV11-2,TRBD1,many,TRBJ2-5
CASSLGTGTGNTEAFF,TGTGCCAGCAGCTTGGGGACCGGTACAGGGAACACTGAAGCTTTCTTT,TRBV5-5,NA,many,TRBJ1-1
CASSKRGSSTDTQYF,TGTGCCAGCAGCAAGCGGGGATCTAGCACAGATACGCAGTATTTT,TRBV12-3/TRBV12-4,TRBD2,many,TRBJ2-3
CATSRDWGEEQYF,TGTGCCACCTCCCGGGACTGGGGGGAAGAGCAGTACTTC,TRBV28,NA,NA,TRBJ2-7